One sample yielded the 17 T cell receptor beta chains listed below, sequenced in a study of T cells after posttransplantation cyclophosphamide. Assay used: immunoSEQ multiplex PCR; TCRdb lists only in-frame clones, some missing. The table lists tens of thousands of clones, no singletons, with over 6.5% in the top ten. Input material: PBMCs. These receptors were collected from a woman in her sixties or seventies in good health, CMV-negative, and a related stem cell transplant donor.

This clone was detected many times. V gene TRBV20-1 combines with J gene TRBJ2-1; D is ambiguous. Trimming cost V 0 bases and J 10 bases, with 7 bases left between them. In germline, CDR1 is DFQATT, CDR2 SNEGSKA (reference sequence). The CDR3 covers 11 residues. CDR3 region: CSARDLSEQFF. DNA of the CDR3: TGCAGTGCTAGAGATCTGAGCGAGCAGTTCTTC.

This clone was picked up many times. The chain couples TRBV19 to TRBJ2-2; 10 bases agree with TRBD1. Germline V CDR1 and CDR2: LNHDA, SQIVND (reference sequence). The CDR3 extends over 17 amino acids. Trimming took 2 bases from V and 0 from J; bases not matched to a gene: 3. DNA of the CDR3: TGTGCCAGTAGTATAAGCGGACAGGGGGCGAACACCGGGGAGCTGTTTTTT. It translates to CASSISGQGANTGELFF.

This clone was detected ten times or more. This chain links TRBV6-5 with TRBJ1-6; D not certain. The CDR3 length is 13 residues. Trimming stripped 8 bases from V and 9 bases from J, with 14 bases between. Germline V CDR1 and CDR2: MNHEY, SVGAGI. CDR3 nucleotides: TGTGCCAGCTCAGGACTGTCCACTTCACCCCTCCACTTT. Amino acids: CASSGLSTSPLHF.

This clone occurred many times. V and J are TRBV5-4 and TRBJ1-2; the D gene is possibly TRBD1 (5 bases). CDR1 is SGHNT and CDR2 is YYREEE in the germline V gene (reference sequence). CDR3 length: 13 amino acids. V lost 5 bases and J lost 2, with 10 bases in between. The CDR3 bases are TGTGCCAGCAGTTCCGGACAAAACTATGGCTACACCTTC. It is translated as CASSSGQNYGYTF.

Many counts were recorded for this clone. The chain recombines TRBV19 with TRBJ2-7, with a weak D call TRBD2 (6 bases). Germline CDR1 LNHDA, CDR2 SQIVND (reference sequence). This CDR3 spans 14 amino acids. Trimming cost V 5 bases and J 0 bases, with 11 bases left between them. DNA for the CDR3: TGTGCCAGTAGTCTGTCTAGCGTCTCCTACGAGCAGTACTTC. It yields the protein CASSLSSVSYEQYF. Full variable domain (missing parts from reference TRBV19 and TRBJ2-7): DGGITQSPKYLFRKEGQNVTLSCEQNLNHDAMYWYRQDPGQGLRLIYYSQIVNDFQKGDIAEGYSVSREKKESFPLTVTSAQKNPTAFYLCASSLSSVSYEQYFGPGTRLTVT.

This clone was found many times. This chain connects TRBV27 to TRBJ1-6, with D possibly matching TRBD1 (5 bases). Germline V gene data show CDR1 as MNHEY and CDR2 as SMNVEV (reference sequence). The CDR3 is 14 amino acids. Trimming took off 6 bases at V and 1 base at J, with 7 bases between the two ends. CDR3 residues: CASSPGSYNSPLHF. The CDR3 DNA is TGTGCCAGCAGCCCAGGGTCCTATAATTCACCCCTCCACTTT.

The sample holds many counts of this clone. V usage is TRBV12-5 and J usage is TRBJ2-2; a possible D gene is TRBD2 (6 bases). Germline loops: CDR1 LGHNT, CDR2 FRNRAP. CDR3 length equals 13 residues. V lost 8 bases and J lost 7, with 14 bases in between. CDR3 bases: TGTGCTAGTAAAAGGGAGGCGGGCGGGGAGCTGTTTTTT. Protein sequence: CASKREAGGELFF.

This clone occurred many times. The chain uses TRBV5-4 and TRBJ2-5, with 7 bases identical to TRBD1. CDR1 SGHNT and CDR2 YYREEE come from the germline V gene (reference sequence). The length of the CDR3 is 15 residues. The trim removed 4 bases at V and 4 bases at J, leaving 10 bases unmatched. The CDR3 loop is CASSTRQGKGETQYF. CDR3 nucleotide sequence: TGTGCCAGCAGCACCCGACAGGGAAAGGGAGAGACCCAGTACTTC.

This clone was seen ten or more times. This sequence joins TRBV5-4 and TRBJ2-5; D perhaps matches TRBD2 (7 bases). Germline CDR1 and CDR2: SGHNT and YYREEE (reference sequence). This CDR3 spans 13 amino acids. Trimming removed 3 bases at V and 5 bases at J, with 11 bases between. The chain's CDR3 is CASSSRGGETQYF. The CDR3 DNA reads as TGTGCCAGCAGCTCCAGGGGAGGGGAGACCCAGTACTTC.

In this sample, this clone turned up a few times. V and J are TRBV27 and TRBJ1-5; D unclear. This CDR3 has 13 residues. Germline lookup yields CDR1 MNHEY and CDR2 SMNVEV (reference sequence). With 6 bases removed from V and 0 bases from J, the gap between germline ends came to 6 bases. The DNA of the CDR3 is TGTGCCAGCAGCTCCAGTAGCAATCAGCCCCAGCATTTT. It is translated as CASSSSSNQPQHF.

This clone appeared many times. The gene calls are TRBV5-4 and TRBJ2-3; TRBD2 matches at 7 bases. CDR3 size: 15 residues. Germline CDR1 reads SGHNT; CDR2 reads YYREEE (reference sequence). V trimming: 3 bases; J trimming: 1 base; junction bases outside the gene matches: 5. CDR3 sequence (DNA): TGTGCCAGCAGCTACCGGGACTACCGCACAGATACGCAGTATTTT. Protein: CASSYRDYRTDTQYF.

This clone was recorded at least ten times. The chain carries TRBV6-6 and TRBJ1-2; 7 positions agree with TRBD1. J was trimmed by 8 bases and V by 0 bases; bases with no gene match: 6. Germline CDR1 is MNHNY and CDR2 is SVGAGI (reference sequence). The CDR3 covers 14 residues. CDR3 DNA: TGTGCCAGCAGTTACTCGGAGGGGGCTTGGGGCTACACCTTC. Residues: CASSYSEGAWGYTF.

This clone was observed at least ten times. The J gene is TRBJ2-1, the V gene TRBV7-9, with TRBD1 as a possible D gene (5 bases). CDR3 length: 16 amino acids. From germline, CDR1 is SEHNR and CDR2 FQNEAQ (reference sequence). V dropped 5 bases and J dropped 2 bases, with 16 bases sitting between them. CDR3 in DNA: TGTGCCAGCAGCCGGGTATGGCCAGGGACCTACAATGAGCAGTTCTTC. This translates into CASSRVWPGTYNEQFF.

The chain has TRBV27 and TRBJ2-7; 8 bases match TRBD2. CDR3 length equals 15 residues. Trimming cost V 6 bases and J 3 bases; bases outside gene matches: 10. The germline gives CDR1 MNHEY, CDR2 SMNVEV (reference sequence). CDR3 in DNA: TGTGCCAGCAGCCCCTTAATAGCGGGGATCTACGAGCAGTACTTC. The encoded protein is CASSPLIAGIYEQYF.

This clone was seen repeatedly, ten times or more. This chain uses TRBV6-5 with TRBJ1-5; D is possibly TRBD1 (6 bases). Germline assignment: CDR1 MNHEY and CDR2 SVGAGI. Trimming took off 6 bases at V and 6 bases at J, with 15 bases between the two ends. The CDR3 contains 14 residues. In nucleotides, the CDR3 is TGTGCCAGCAGCCCGGCAGGGGATGGTCAGCCCCAGCATTTT. Its protein is CASSPAGDGQPQHF.

The sample holds a few counts of this clone. V is TRBV6-1 and J is TRBJ2-5; 7 bases agree with TRBD1. Germline CDR1 reads MNHNS; CDR2 reads SASEGT. The CDR3 is 14 amino acids. The junction had 5 bases not matched to a gene; V was cut back by 6 bases and J by 1 base. CDR3 amino acids: CASRYRGLQETQYF. In DNA form, the CDR3 reads TGTGCCAGCAGGTACAGGGGCCTCCAAGAGACCCAGTACTTC.

In its sample, this clone was seen many times. The rearrangement uses TRBV4-1 and TRBJ1-1; D is ambiguous. V gave up 0 bases and J gave up 0 bases, with 8 bases separating them. Germline values: CDR1 MGHRA, CDR2 YSYEKL. The CDR3 is 15 residues long. The CDR3 DNA is TGCGCCAGCAGCCAAGAGCGTAAAATGAACACTGAAGCTTTCTTT. Its protein is CASSQERKMNTEAFF.